This T cell receptor beta chain was found in a study of T cell responses to AZD1222 COVID-19 vaccine. Study findings and constraints: No repertoire was sampled before or during the peak T cell response, only after it. The breadth and depth of Spike-specific TCRs increased once two AZD1222 doses had been given. Spike regions recognized by vaccine-associated CD4 TCRs spanned the protein, led by 160-218 and 743-854. Most donors were white British, females outnumbered males, and clonal diversity was possibly underestimated.

The assay was immunoSEQ multiplex PCR, and TCRdb's table has in-frame clones only and misses some. The data show about 140,000 clones, 80% to 95% seen once. Worth noting for this clone: Its antigen is still unknown.

The CDR3 runs 18 residues. The material sequenced was peripheral blood, taken 28 days after the second AZD1222 dose. The chain couples TRBV21-1 to TRBJ1-2; TRBD1, as called in the table, went unchecked against the DNA. TRBV21-1 is reported as a pseudogene. This sequence was found in an adult who received the AZD1222 COVID-19 vaccine. DNA for the CDR3: TGTGCCAGCAGCAAAGGGAAAAACGGGACAGGAACTAACTATGGCTACACCTTC. Translating gives CASSKGKNGTGTNYGYTF.